Reported below is one T cell receptor beta chain. V was clipped by 5 bases and J by 1 base, with 18 bases between them. This CDR3 is 18 amino acids long. CDR1 LNHDA and CDR2 SQIVND come from the germline V gene (reference sequence). This sample was included in a study of control samples from healthy donors and cancer patients. Some clones are missing from TCRdb's copy, which holds only in-frame ones; the method was immunoSEQ multiplex PCR. Counted here are more than 50,000 clones, approximately 90% occurring once; the ten biggest clones make up 1.2%. The V gene is TRBV19, the J gene TRBJ2-6, with D hard to call. The TCR comes from a woman between 45 and 60 years old with colorectal cancer. The sequenced material came from PBMCs. CDR3 residues: CASSDDRARASGANVLTF. As DNA, the CDR3 is TGTGCCAGTAGTGATGACCGGGCTAGGGCGTCTGGGGCCAACGTCCTGACTTTC.